This T cell receptor (beta chain) was captured by sequencing in a study of cytomegalovirus exposure and HLA in healthy donors. CDR3 length: 14 amino acids. Germline V lookup: CDR1 SGDLS, CDR2 YYNGEE. Trimming shortened V by 4 bases and J by 0 bases, and 8 bases separated the two germline ends. The PCR had 60 Vbeta and 13 Jbeta primers. Sequencing was performed with immunoSEQ multiplex PCR; in TCRdb, only in-frame clones are kept and a portion is missing. The repertoire holds tens of thousands of clones, with 72% as singletons. The sequencing input was PBMCs. V gene TRBV9 combines with J gene TRBJ2-4; D gene ambiguous. The TCR sequence derives from a woman aged 50 to 60 in good health and CMV-seropositive. CDR3 nucleotide sequence: TGTGCCAGCAGCCCCAGTCTAGCCAAAAACATTCAGTACTTC. Translated, it gives CASSPSLAKNIQYF.